What follows is one T cell receptor (beta chain) and its context. This sample was taken from a study of blood T cells in healthy people across ages. PCR was performed a second time for roughly 7 to 11 cycles using a sample-barcoded 5' primer and a J-beta primer mix. TCRdb used MiXCR to reprocess the 5' RACE reads, holding one entry per CDR3 protein. The sample shows 790,000 or so distinct CDR3 sequences, 45% to 70% of them seen only once. V lost 1 base, J lost 4 bases, and 11 bases lay in between. The germline V gene has CDR1 SGHTA and CDR2 FQGNSA. CDR3 length: 15 amino acids. The TCR comes from a man aged 40-55 years in good health. The chain carries TRBV7-2 and TRBJ1-5; D perhaps matches TRBD1 (5 bases). Sequenced: blood. The CDR3 DNA is TGTGCCAGCAGCTTAGGGGGACCTCCTAATCAGCCCCAGCATTTT. As protein: CASSLGGPPNQPQHF.